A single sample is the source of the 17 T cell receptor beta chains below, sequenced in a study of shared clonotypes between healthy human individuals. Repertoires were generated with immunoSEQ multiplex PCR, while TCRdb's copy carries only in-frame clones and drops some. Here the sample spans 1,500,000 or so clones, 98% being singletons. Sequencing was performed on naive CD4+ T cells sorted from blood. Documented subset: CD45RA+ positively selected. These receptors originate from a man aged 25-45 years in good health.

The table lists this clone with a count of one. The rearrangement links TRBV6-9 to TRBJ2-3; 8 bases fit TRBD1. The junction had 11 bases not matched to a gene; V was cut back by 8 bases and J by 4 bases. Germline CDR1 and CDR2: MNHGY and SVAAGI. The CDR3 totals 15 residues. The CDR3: CASWRGQGGPDTQYF. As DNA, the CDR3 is TGTGCCAGCTGGAGAGGACAGGGAGGCCCAGATACGCAGTATTTT.

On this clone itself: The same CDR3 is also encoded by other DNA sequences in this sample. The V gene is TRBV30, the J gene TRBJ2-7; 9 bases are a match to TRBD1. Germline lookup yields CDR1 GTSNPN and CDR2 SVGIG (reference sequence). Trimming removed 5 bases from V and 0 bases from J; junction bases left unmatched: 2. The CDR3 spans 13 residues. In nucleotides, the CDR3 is TGTGCCTGGCGGGGACAGGGCTCCTACGAGCAGTACTTC. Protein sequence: CAWRGQGSYEQYF.

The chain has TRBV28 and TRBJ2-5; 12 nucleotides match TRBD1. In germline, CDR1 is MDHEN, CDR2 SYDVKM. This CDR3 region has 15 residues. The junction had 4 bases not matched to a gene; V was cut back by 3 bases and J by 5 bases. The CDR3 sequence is CASSFGTGGQETQYF. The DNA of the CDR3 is TGTGCCAGCAGTTTCGGGACAGGGGGCCAGGAGACCCAGTACTTC.

In DNA, the CDR3 is TGTGCCAGCATCCCCACCGGGACATCGAACACCGGGGAGCTGTTTTTT. The encoded protein is CASIPTGTSNTGELFF. The chain uses TRBV28 and TRBJ2-2, with D tentatively TRBD1 (6 bases). Germline loops: CDR1 MDHEN, CDR2 SYDVKM. Trimming stripped 7 bases from V and 0 bases from J, with 15 bases between. This CDR3 is 16 amino acids long.

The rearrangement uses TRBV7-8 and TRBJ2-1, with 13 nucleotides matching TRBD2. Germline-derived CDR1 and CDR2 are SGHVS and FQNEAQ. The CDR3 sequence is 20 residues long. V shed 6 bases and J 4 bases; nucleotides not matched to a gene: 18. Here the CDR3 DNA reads TGTGCCAGCAGAGCTCCCAGCGGACTAGCGGGAGAGAGGTTTTACAATGAGCAGTTCTTC. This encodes CASRAPSGLAGERFYNEQFF. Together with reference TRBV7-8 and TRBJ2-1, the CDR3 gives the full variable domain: GAGVSQSPRYKVAKRGQDVALRCDPISGHVSLFWYQQALGQGPEFLTYFQNEAQLDKSGLPSDRFFAERPEGSVSTLKIQRTQQEDSAVYLCASRAPSGLAGERFYNEQFFGPGTRLTVL.

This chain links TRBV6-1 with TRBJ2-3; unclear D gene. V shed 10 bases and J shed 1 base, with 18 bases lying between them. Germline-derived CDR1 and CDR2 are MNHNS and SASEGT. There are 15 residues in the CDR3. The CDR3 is CAISSDPAGTDTQYF. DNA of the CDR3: TGTGCCATCTCTTCGGATCCGGCGGGCACAGATACGCAGTATTTT.

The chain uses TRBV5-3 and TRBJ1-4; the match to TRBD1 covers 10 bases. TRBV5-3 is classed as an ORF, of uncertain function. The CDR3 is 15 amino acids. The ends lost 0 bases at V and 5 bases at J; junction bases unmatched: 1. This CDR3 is CARSLVGQGNEKLFF. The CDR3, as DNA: TGTGCCAGAAGCTTGGTGGGACAGGGGAATGAAAAACTGTTTTTT.

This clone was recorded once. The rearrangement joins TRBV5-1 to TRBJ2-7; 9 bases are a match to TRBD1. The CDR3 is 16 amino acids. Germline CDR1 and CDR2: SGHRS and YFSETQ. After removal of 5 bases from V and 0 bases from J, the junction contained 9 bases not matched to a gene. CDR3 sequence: CASRRGTGRSSYEQYF. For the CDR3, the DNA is TGCGCCAGCAGGCGGGGGACAGGGAGAAGCTCCTACGAGCAGTACTTC.

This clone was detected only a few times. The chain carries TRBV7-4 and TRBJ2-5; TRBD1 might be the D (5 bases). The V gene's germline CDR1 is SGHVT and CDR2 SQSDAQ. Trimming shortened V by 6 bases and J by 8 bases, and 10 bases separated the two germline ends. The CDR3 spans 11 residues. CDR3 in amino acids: CASRSQVTQYF. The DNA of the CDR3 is TGTGCCAGCAGATCACAGGTAACCCAGTACTTC. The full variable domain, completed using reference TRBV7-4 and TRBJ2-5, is GAGVSQSPRYKVAKRGRDVALRCDSISGHVTLYWYRQTLGQGSEVLTYSQSDAQRDKSGRPSGRFSAERPERSVSTLKIQRTEQGDSAVYLCASRSQVTQYFGPGTRLLVL.

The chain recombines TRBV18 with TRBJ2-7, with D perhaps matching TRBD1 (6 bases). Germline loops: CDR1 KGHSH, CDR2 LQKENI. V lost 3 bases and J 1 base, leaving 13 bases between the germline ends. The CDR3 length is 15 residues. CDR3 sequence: CASSPYRDKSYEQYF. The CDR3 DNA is TGTGCCAGCTCACCTTACCGGGACAAATCCTACGAGCAGTACTTC. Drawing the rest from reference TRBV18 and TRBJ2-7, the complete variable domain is NAGVMQNPRHLVRRRGQEARLRCSPMKGHSHVYWYRQLPEEGLKFMVYLQKENIIDESGMPKERFSAEFPKEGPSILRIQQVVRGDSAAYFCASSPYRDKSYEQYFGPGTRLTVT.

The CDR3 region is CASSQERLGLAGAENYEQYF. DNA for the CDR3: TGCGCCAGCAGCCAAGAGCGTCTGGGACTAGCGGGAGCGGAGAACTACGAGCAGTACTTC. J is TRBJ2-7 and V is TRBV4-1; 14 positions match TRBD2. This CDR3 spans 20 amino acids. With 0 bases clipped from V and 3 bases from J, the junction kept 13 bases outside the gene matches. Germline V gene data show CDR1 as MGHRA and CDR2 as YSYEKL.

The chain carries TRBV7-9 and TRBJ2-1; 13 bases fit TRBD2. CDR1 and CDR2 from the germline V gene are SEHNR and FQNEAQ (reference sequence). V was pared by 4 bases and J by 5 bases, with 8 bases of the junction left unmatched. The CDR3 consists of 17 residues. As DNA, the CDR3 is TGTGCCAGCAGCTCAGGGGGACTAGCGGGATTCGACAATGAGCAGTTCTTC. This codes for CASSSGGLAGFDNEQFF.

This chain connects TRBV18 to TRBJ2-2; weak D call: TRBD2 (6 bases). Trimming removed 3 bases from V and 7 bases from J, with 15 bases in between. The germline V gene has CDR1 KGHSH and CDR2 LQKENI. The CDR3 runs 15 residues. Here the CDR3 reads CASSPGGAGIGELFF. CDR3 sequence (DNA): TGTGCCAGCTCACCTGGCGGGGCCGGTATCGGGGAGCTGTTTTTT.

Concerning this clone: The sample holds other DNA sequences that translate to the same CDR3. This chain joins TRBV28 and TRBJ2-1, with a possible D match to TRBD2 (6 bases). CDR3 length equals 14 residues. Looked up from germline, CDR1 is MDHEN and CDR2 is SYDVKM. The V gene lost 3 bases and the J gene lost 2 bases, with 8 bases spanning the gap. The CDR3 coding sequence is TGTGCCAGCAGTTTTAGCGGAACCTACAATGAGCAGTTCTTC. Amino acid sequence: CASSFSGTYNEQFF.

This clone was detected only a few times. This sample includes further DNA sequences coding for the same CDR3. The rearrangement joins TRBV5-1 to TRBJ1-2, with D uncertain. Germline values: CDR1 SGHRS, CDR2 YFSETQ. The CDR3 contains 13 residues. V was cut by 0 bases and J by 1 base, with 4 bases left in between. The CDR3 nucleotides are TGCGCCAGCAGCTTGGTGGATAACTATGGCTACACCTTC. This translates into CASSLVDNYGYTF. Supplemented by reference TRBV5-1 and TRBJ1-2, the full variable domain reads KAGVTQTPRYLIKTRGQQVTLSCSPISGHRSVSWYQQTPGQGLQFLFEYFSETQRNKGNFPGRFSGRQFSNSRSEMNVSTLELGDSALYLCASSLVDNYGYTFGSGTRLTVV.

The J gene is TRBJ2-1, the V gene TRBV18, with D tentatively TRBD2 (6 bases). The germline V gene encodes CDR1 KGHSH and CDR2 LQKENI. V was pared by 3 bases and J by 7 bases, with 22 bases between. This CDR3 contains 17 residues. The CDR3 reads CASSPVGGRGSGNEQFF. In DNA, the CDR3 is TGTGCCAGCTCACCCGTGGGTGGGCGGGGCAGTGGGAATGAGCAGTTCTTC.

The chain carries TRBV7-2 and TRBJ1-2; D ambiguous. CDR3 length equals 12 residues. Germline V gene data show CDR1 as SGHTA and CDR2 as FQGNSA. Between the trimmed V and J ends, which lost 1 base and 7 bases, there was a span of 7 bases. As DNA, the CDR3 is TGTGCCAGCAGCTTAGTGCATTCTGGCTACACCTTC. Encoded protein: CASSLVHSGYTF.